This T cell receptor (beta chain) was observed in a study of blood T cell repertoires in COVID-19. Overall study: Acute and convalescent COVID-19 specimens originated in the United States, Italy and Spain. T cells, B-cell-depleted T cells, or PBMCs provided the cDNA or gDNA that served as material.

Germline CDR1 LNHNV, CDR2 YYDKDF (reference sequence). Between the trimmed V and J ends, which lost 8 bases and 0 bases, there was a span of 13 bases. This CDR3 is built from 15 residues. In the original processing: Amplification of reference gene primers provided the estimated nucleated cell counts. Profiled with immunoSEQ multiplex PCR; TCRdb holds only in-frame clones, not every one. That table supplies the V and J calls and clone size; D and trimming were determined from the DNA. The sample has 350,000 to 550,000 clones, 75% to 90% seen once. The sequenced material came from peripheral blood. This sequence joins TRBV15 and TRBJ1-4; perhaps TRBD1 as D (6 bases). This TCR was recovered from a woman aged 25 to 39 with acute or convalescent COVID-19. The CDR3 reads CATQGHLATNEKLFF. CDR3 in DNA: TGTGCCACCCAGGGACACCTTGCAACTAATGAAAAACTGTTTTTT. Full variable domain (missing parts from reference TRBV15 and TRBJ1-4): DAMVIQNPRYQVTQFGKPVTLSCSQTLNHNVMYWYQQKSSQAPKLLFHYYDKDFNNEADTPDNFQSRRPNTSFCFLDIRSPGLGDTAMYLCATQGHLATNEKLFFGSGTQLSVL.